The clone carrying this T cell receptor (beta chain) is a singleton in its sample. As yet, its antigen is unknown. This sample was included in a study of T cell responses to AZD1222 COVID-19 vaccine. Study results and caveats: The number of AZD1222 recipients seropositive at baseline was only five to seven.

The V and J ends lost 5 bases and 5 bases respectively, with 12 bases between them. CDR1 MDHEN and CDR2 SYDVKM come from the germline V gene. The CDR3 sequence is 14 residues long. Sequenced by immunoSEQ multiplex PCR; TCRdb stores in-frame clones only, minus some. The sample carries about 160,000 clones, approximately 94% recorded once. This clonotype was sampled from an adult who received the AZD1222 COVID-19 vaccine. The specimen was peripheral blood, collected 28 days after the second AZD1222 dose. The chain combines TRBV28 with TRBJ1-4, with unresolved D. The CDR3 bases are TGTGCCAGCAGTCCGGCAGAGCCAAATGAAAAACTGTTTTTT. It specifies CASSPAEPNEKLFF.